These T cell receptor beta chains were read from a single sample in a study of shared clonotypes between healthy human individuals. Clones were read by immunoSEQ multiplex PCR, and TCRdb kept only the in-frame ones, dropping some. The table has about a million clones, 65% to 75% seen once. The sequencing sample was made of memory CD4+ T cells sorted from blood. These receptors originate from a man aged 18 to 29 in good health. The CDR3 runs from the conserved cysteine through the conserved F or W.

J gene: TRBJ1-3; V gene: TRBV30; CDR3 protein: CAWSYSSGLGNTIYF
J gene: TRBJ2-7; V gene: TRBV5-1; CDR3 protein: CASSLVGGSTYEQYF
J gene: TRBJ2-7; V gene: TRBV5-5; CDR3 protein: CASSSRGSSYEQYF
J gene: TRBJ1-2; V gene: TRBV25-1; CDR3 protein: CASSPLTPLQGADGYTF
J gene: TRBJ1-2; V gene: TRBV11-3; CDR3 protein: CASSLEQGRGYTF
J gene: TRBJ2-1; V gene: TRBV30; CDR3 protein: CAWTASGTSYNEQFF
J gene: TRBJ1-6; V gene: TRBV19; CDR3 protein: CASSMRTMGGFGSYNSPLHF
J gene: TRBJ2-7; V gene: TRBV2; CDR3 protein: CASGGRRNAAEQYF
J gene: TRBJ2-3; V gene: TRBV7-3; CDR3 protein: CASSRGTGGTSTGDTQYF
J gene: TRBJ1-1; V gene: TRBV29-1; CDR3 protein: CSVRPAMEAFF
J gene: TRBJ1-2; V gene: TRBV10-1; CDR3 protein: CASSADRENGYTF
J gene: TRBJ1-6; V gene: TRBV19; CDR3 protein: CASSIRTGTLHF
J gene: TRBJ2-1; V gene: TRBV6-1; CDR3 protein: CASTTQRGRGNEQFF
J gene: TRBJ2-1; V gene: TRBV7-8; CDR3 protein: CASSFTNEQFF
J gene: TRBJ2-1; V gene: TRBV4-3; CDR3 protein: CASSLTYPPNEQFF
J gene: TRBJ1-1; V gene: TRBV28; CDR3 protein: CASSLPTNTEAFF
J gene: TRBJ2-2; V gene: TRBV5-1; CDR3 protein: CASSLEGLSTGELFF
J gene: TRBJ1-1; V gene: TRBV6-6; CDR3 protein: CASSYSNLNTEAFF
J gene: TRBJ2-7; V gene: TRBV7-9; CDR3 protein: CASSLGVGRAEQYF
J gene: TRBJ2-5; V gene: TRBV18; CDR3 protein: CASSPIRGETQYF